This TCR beta chain appears in the sequencing data of a study of shared clonotypes between healthy human individuals. Background on the study: Ranging from 18 to 49 in age, donors were two women and a few men. Study results and caveats: Depth of sequencing was expected to influence donor clonotype sharing.

Unsorted PBMC replicate PCRs used 300 to 350 ng DNA, tens of thousands of T cell genomes. Repertoires were generated with immunoSEQ multiplex PCR, while TCRdb's copy carries only in-frame clones and drops some. The sample holds about 460,000 clones; over 60% are singletons and the top ten take about 11%. Donors, healthy HIV-negative adults, lacked recent acute infections or vaccinations. The CDR3 totals 15 residues. The ends were cut back, 7 bases at V and 12 bases at J, with 24 bases in the middle. Germline assignment: CDR1 MGHRA and CDR2 YSYEKL. Remarks on this clone: The antigen is undetermined. A single base is all that separates this from a far larger clone, so a read error is likely.

Sequencing was carried out using PBMCs. The rearrangement links TRBV4-1 to TRBJ1-4, with a weak D call TRBD1 (5 bases). The source of this sequence is a woman in her 40s in good health. Some clones in this sample may be carry-over from other donors' samples. CDR3 amino acids: CASTLEPGTEAELFF. The DNA for the CDR3 is TGCGCCAGCACACTCGAGCCGGGGACGGAGGCAGAACTGTTTTTT.